This T cell receptor (beta chain) was identified during a study of blood T cell repertoires in COVID-19. About the study: From the United States, Italy and Spain came samples of acute and convalescent COVID-19.

Profiled with immunoSEQ multiplex PCR; TCRdb holds only in-frame clones, not every one. Of tens of thousands of clones listed, around 83% are singletons. This sequence was found in a human donor in a cohort sampled during active or convalescent COVID-19. The sequenced material came from peripheral blood.

The CDR3 loop is CASSPGGQFSAEQFF. CDR3 sequence (DNA): TGTGCCAGCTCACCTGGAGGACAGTTCAGCGCTGAGCAGTTCTTC. The rearrangement joins TRBV18 to TRBJ2-1, with D perhaps matching TRBD1 (6 bases). This CDR3 comprises 15 residues. Germline CDR1 KGHSH, CDR2 LQKENI. Trimming stripped 3 bases from V and 9 bases from J, with 18 bases between.